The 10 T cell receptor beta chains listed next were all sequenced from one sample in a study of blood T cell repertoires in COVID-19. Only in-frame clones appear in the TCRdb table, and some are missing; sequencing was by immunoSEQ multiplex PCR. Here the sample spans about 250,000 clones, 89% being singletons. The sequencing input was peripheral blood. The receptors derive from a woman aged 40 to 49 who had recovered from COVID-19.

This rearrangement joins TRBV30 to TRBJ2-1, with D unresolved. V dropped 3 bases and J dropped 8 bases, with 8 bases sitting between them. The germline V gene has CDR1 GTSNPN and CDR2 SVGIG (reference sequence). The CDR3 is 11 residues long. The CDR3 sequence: CAWSLVDEQFF. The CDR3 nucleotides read TGTGCCTGGAGCCTAGTGGATGAGCAGTTCTTC.

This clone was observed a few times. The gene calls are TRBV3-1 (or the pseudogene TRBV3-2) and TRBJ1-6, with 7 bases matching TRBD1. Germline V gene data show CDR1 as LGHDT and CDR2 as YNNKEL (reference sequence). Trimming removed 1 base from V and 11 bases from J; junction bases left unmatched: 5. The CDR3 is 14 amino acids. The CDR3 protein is CASSQGGGRAPLHF. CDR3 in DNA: TGTGCCAGCAGCCAAGGAGGGGGCAGGGCACCCCTCCACTTT.

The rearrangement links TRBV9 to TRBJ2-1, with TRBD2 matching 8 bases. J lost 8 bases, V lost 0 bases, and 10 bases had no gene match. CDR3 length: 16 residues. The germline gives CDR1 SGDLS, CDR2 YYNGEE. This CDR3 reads CASSVALGTSVYEQFF. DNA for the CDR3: TGTGCCAGCAGCGTAGCTCTCGGGACTAGTGTCTATGAGCAGTTCTTC.

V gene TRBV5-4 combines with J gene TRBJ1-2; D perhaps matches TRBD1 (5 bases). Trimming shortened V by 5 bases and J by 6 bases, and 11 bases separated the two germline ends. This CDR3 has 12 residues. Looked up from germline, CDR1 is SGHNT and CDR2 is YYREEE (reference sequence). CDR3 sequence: CASRNWGDGYTF. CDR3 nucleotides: TGTGCCAGCAGGAACTGGGGGGATGGCTACACCTTC.

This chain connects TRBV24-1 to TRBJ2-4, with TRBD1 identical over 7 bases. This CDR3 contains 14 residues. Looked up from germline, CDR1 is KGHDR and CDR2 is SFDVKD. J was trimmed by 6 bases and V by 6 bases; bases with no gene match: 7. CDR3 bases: TGTGCCACCAGTCCTGACAGGGCTTCAAACATTCAGTACTTC. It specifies CATSPDRASNIQYF.

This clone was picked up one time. The CDR3 DNA follows: TGTGCCAGCAGCTCACCCCAGGGGAGCGGGGAGCTGTTTTTT. Its translation: CASSSPQGSGELFF. The V gene is TRBV11-2, the J gene TRBJ2-2; a weak D match, TRBD1 (6 bases). The CDR3 totals 14 residues. CDR1 is SGHAT, CDR2 FQNNGV, per germline. V lost 4 bases and J lost 7, with 13 bases in between.

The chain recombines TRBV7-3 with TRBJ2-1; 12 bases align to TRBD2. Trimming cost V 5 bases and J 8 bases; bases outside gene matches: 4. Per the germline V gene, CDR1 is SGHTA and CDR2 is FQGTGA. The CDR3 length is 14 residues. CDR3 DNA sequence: TGTGCCAGCAGCAGACTAGCGGGAGCGGATGAGCAGTTCTTC. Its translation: CASSRLAGADEQFF. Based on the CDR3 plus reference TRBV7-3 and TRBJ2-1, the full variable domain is GAGVSQTPSNKVTEKGKYVELRCDPISGHTALYWYRQSLGQGPEFLIYFQGTGAADDSGLPNDRFFAVRPEGSVSTLKIQRTERGDSAVYLCASSRLAGADEQFFGPGTRLTVL.

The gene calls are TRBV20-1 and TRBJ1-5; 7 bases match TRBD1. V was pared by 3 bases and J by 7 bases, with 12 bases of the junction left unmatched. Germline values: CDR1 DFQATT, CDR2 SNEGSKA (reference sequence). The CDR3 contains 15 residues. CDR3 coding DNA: TGCAGTGCTAGTTCACAGGGGCAGGGCGGCCAGCCCCAGCATTTT. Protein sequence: CSASSQGQGGQPQHF.

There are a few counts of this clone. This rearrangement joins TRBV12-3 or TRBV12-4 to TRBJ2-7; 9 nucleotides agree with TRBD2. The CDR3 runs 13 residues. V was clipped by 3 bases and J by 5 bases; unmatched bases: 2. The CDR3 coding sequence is TGTGCCAGCAGTTTTGAGCGGGAGGACGAGCAGTACTTC. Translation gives CASSFEREDEQYF.

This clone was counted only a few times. Here the CDR3 reads CATAKGTSGRYEQYF. CDR3 bases: TGTGCCACCGCCAAAGGGACTAGCGGGAGGTACGAGCAGTACTTC. V usage is TRBV28 and J usage is TRBJ2-7; 15 nucleotides agree with TRBD2. The CDR3 extends over 15 amino acids. Germline assignment: CDR1 MDHEN and CDR2 SYDVKM. J lost 4 bases, V lost 10 bases, and 8 bases had no gene match. Based on the CDR3 plus reference TRBV28 and TRBJ2-7, the full variable domain is DVKVTQSSRYLVKRTGEKVFLECVQDMDHENMFWYRQDPGLGLRLIYFSYDVKMKEKGDIPEGYSVSREKKERFSLILESASTNQTSMYLCATAKGTSGRYEQYFGPGTRLTVT.